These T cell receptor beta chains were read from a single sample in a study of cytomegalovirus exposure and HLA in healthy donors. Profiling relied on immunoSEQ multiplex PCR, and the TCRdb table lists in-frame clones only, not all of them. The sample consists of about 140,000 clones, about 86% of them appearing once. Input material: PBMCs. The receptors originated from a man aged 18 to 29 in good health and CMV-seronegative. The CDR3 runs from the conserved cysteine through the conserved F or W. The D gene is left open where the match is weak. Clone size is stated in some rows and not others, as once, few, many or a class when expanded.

CDR3: CASSQPSTGEEKLFF; DNA: TGTGCCAGCAGCCAGCCCTCGACAGGGGAAGAAAAACTGTTTTTT; D: TRBD1; J: TRBJ1-4; length: 15; V: TRBV7-9; size: .
CDR3: CASSQVLAGANYEQYF; DNA: TGCGCCAGCAGCCAAGTCCTAGCGGGGGCGAACTACGAGCAGTACTTC; D: TRBD2; J: TRBJ2-7; length: 16; V: TRBV4-1; size: once
CDR3: CASSEALSTIEAFF; DNA: TGTGCCAGCAGTGAAGCGCTTAGTACGATTGAAGCTTTCTTT; D: .; J: TRBJ1-1; length: 14; V: TRBV2; size: few
CDR3: CASCTGGECNEQFF; DNA: TGTGCCAGTTGCACGGGGGGGGAATGCAATGAGCAGTTCTTC; D: TRBD2; J: TRBJ2-1; length: 14; V: TRBV19; size: .
CDR3: CASSLGRGYEQYF; DNA: TGCGCCAGCAGCCTCGGCCGAGGCTACGAGCAGTACTTC; D: .; J: TRBJ2-7; length: 13; V: TRBV4-1; size: .
CDR3: CASSRDREETQYF; DNA: TGTGCCAGCAGCCGGGACAGGGAAGAGACCCAGTACTTC; D: TRBD1; J: TRBJ2-5; length: 13; V: TRBV7-9; size: .
CDR3: CASSLAGLFDTQYF; DNA: TGCGCCAGCAGCTTGGCGGGTCTATTTGATACGCAGTATTTT; D: .; J: TRBJ2-3; length: 14; V: TRBV5-1; size: .
CDR3: CASSPTPDSNYGYTF; DNA: TGTGCCAGCAGTCCCACGCCGGACAGTAACTATGGCTACACCTTC; D: .; J: TRBJ1-2; length: 15; V: TRBV6-1; size: once
CDR3: CASSEASGRADTQYF; DNA: TGTGCCAGCAGTGAGGCTAGCGGGAGGGCCGATACGCAGTATTTT; D: TRBD2; J: TRBJ2-3; length: 15; V: TRBV6-4; size: .
CDR3: CASSRVQGHTGELFF; DNA: TGTGCCAGCAGTAGAGTCCAGGGGCACACCGGGGAGCTGTTTTTT; D: .; J: TRBJ2-2; length: 15; V: TRBV6-5; size: .
CDR3: CASSFRLAGVLGEQFF; DNA: TGTGCCAGCAGTTTCCGACTAGCGGGAGTGTTAGGCGAGCAGTTCTTC; D: TRBD2; J: TRBJ2-1; length: 16; V: TRBV6-6; size: .
CDR3: CASSSWGQDSQPQHF; DNA: TGTGCCAGCAGTTCCTGGGGACAGGACAGTCAGCCCCAGCATTTT; D: TRBD1; J: TRBJ1-5; length: 15; V: TRBV28; size: .
CDR3: CASSEFQVTGNQPQHF; DNA: TGTGCCAGCAGTGAATTTCAGGTTACGGGCAATCAGCCCCAGCATTTT; D: .; J: TRBJ1-5; length: 16; V: TRBV2; size: once
CDR3: CASTSSGGTPTGTQYF; DNA: TGCGCCAGCACATCTAGCGGGGGAACCCCCACCGGGACCCAGTACTTC; D: TRBD2; J: TRBJ2-5; length: 16; V: TRBV5-1; size: .
CDR3: CASSFAGLAGRSTDTQYF; DNA: TGTGCCAGCAGCTTTGCCGGGCTAGCGGGACGAAGCACAGATACGCAGTATTTT; D: TRBD2; J: TRBJ2-3; length: 18; V: TRBV7-9; size: .
CDR3: CASSRHSGRNNNEQFF; DNA: TGTGCCAGTAGTAGGCATAGCGGGAGGAACAACAATGAGCAGTTCTTC; D: TRBD2; J: TRBJ2-1; length: 16; V: TRBV19; size: .
CDR3: CASSFPGSPHEQYF; DNA: TGTGCCAGCAGCTTTCCGGGGTCCCCCCACGAGCAGTATTTT; D: .; J: TRBJ2-3; length: 14; V: TRBV5-4; size: .
CDR3: CASSLFRTGPTDTQYF; DNA: TGTGCCAGCAGCTTGTTCAGGACAGGGCCCACAGATACGCAGTATTTT; D: TRBD1; J: TRBJ2-3; length: 16; V: TRBV5-6; size: .
CDR3: CASSLGTGGPYEQYF; DNA: TGTGCCAGCAGCTTAGGGACAGGGGGCCCCTACGAGCAGTACTTC; D: TRBD1; J: TRBJ2-7; length: 15; V: TRBV7-2; size: .
CDR3: CASSSLTYSNTEAFF; DNA: TGTGCCAGCAGCTCCTTGACTTATTCGAACACTGAAGCTTTCTTT; D: .; J: TRBJ1-1; length: 15; V: TRBV7-9; size: .
CDR3: CASSLLQLAVQETQYF; DNA: TGTGCCAGCAGCTTACTTCAACTAGCGGTACAAGAGACCCAGTACTTC; D: TRBD2; J: TRBJ2-5; length: 16; V: TRBV7-2; size: .
CDR3: CASSMTRRDEQFF; DNA: TGTGCCAGTAGTATGACCCGCCGGGATGAGCAGTTCTTC; D: .; J: TRBJ2-1; length: 13; V: TRBV19; size: .
CDR3: CATTTPTGELFF; DNA: TGTGCCACTACGACACCAACCGGGGAGCTGTTTTTT; D: .; J: TRBJ2-2; length: 12; V: TRBV28; size: .
CDR3: CASKNGPAGEKLFF; DNA: TGTGCCAGCAAGAACGGTCCGGCGGGTGAAAAACTGTTTTTT; D: .; J: TRBJ1-4; length: 14; V: TRBV2; size: .
CDR3: CAWRMVGTDTQYF; DNA: TGTGCCTGGAGGATGGTCGGGACAGATACGCAGTATTTT; D: .; J: TRBJ2-3; length: 13; V: TRBV30; size: .
CDR3: CASSLLAQNTEAFF; DNA: TGCGCCAGCAGCTTGCTGGCCCAAAACACTGAAGCTTTCTTT; D: .; J: TRBJ1-1; length: 14; V: TRBV5-1; size: once